This entry describes one T cell receptor (beta chain). This sample was taken from a study of T cell responses to AZD1222 COVID-19 vaccine. Per germline, CDR1 MDHEN and CDR2 SYDVKM. This CDR3 is built from 18 residues. Trimming took 6 bases from V and 6 from J, leaving 27 bases between them. TCRdb keeps only in-frame clones here, not all; method: immunoSEQ multiplex PCR. The repertoire consists of 90,000 to 150,000 clones, with 70% to 90% occurring once and the leading ten covering roughly 8.4%. The chain links TRBV28 to TRBJ1-5; the D gene is possibly TRBD1 (5 bases). The sequences come from peripheral blood, collected on day 0 of AZD1222 vaccination. The TCR originated in an adult in good health. CDR3 in amino acids: CASSPRDGKVGKGQPQHF. The CDR3 coding sequence is TGTGCCAGCAGCCCCCGGGACGGCAAAGTTGGGAAGGGTCAGCCCCAGCATTTT.